This T cell receptor (beta chain) was obtained from a study of T cell responses to AZD1222 COVID-19 vaccine. Points on this clone: Its antigen remains unidentified.

The V end was cut by 3 bases, the J end by 8 bases, with 19 bases between. Germline loops: CDR1 SGHVS, CDR2 FNYEAQ. The CDR3 is 15 amino acids. The study, taken as a whole, reports: It was only a handful of AZD1222 recipients who were seropositive at baseline. There were repertoire samples only from the period after the peak T cell response. Spike was spanned by vaccine-associated CD4 TCRs, which were dominant at 160-218 and 743-854.

TCRdb's table, derived via immunoSEQ multiplex PCR, lists solely in-frame clones and lacks some. The sample shows around 65,000 clones, around 75% of them seen only once. The rearrangement uses TRBV7-6 and TRBJ1-1; maybe TRBD1 (5 bases). The TCR sequence derives from an adult in good health. Sample: peripheral blood, taken on day 0 of AZD1222 vaccination. The DNA for the CDR3 is TGTGCCAGCAGCTTCAGGGCGGGGGAGACGGTGGAAGCTTTCTTT. Amino acids: CASSFRAGETVEAFF.